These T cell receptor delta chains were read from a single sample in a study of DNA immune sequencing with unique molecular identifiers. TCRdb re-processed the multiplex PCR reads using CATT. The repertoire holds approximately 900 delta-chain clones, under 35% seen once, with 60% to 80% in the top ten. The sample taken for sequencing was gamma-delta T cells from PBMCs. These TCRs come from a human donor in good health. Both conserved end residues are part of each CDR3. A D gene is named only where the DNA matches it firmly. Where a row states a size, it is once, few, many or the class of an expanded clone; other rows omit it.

TGTGCTCTTGGGGAACTAGCTAAGTTCCTACGATATACGCGGGGCACCGATAAACTCATCTTT	CALGELAKFLRYTRGTDKLIF	TRDV1	TRDJ1	TRDD2	NA
TGTGCCTGTGACACCGTAGCGTTGGGGGCCTACAAAACCGATAAACTCATCTTT	CACDTVALGAYKTDKLIF	TRDV2	TRDJ1	NA	medium-sized
TGTGCCTGTGACACCGTCGGTGGGATAGGGGGCACCGATAAACTCATCTTT	CACDTVGGIGGTDKLIF	TRDV2	TRDJ1	NA	few
TGTGCCTGTGACACCGTGGTCGGGGGATCCTGGGACACCCGACAGATGTTTTTC	CACDTVVGGSWDTRQMFF	TRDV2	TRDJ3	NA	medium-sized
TGTGCCTGTGACGCTTTACTGGGGGATGAGAACGATAAACTCATCTTT	CACDALLGDENDKLIF	TRDV2	TRDJ1	TRDD3	medium-sized
TGTGCCTGTGAGAAGTACTGGGTCAAAGGGTCAGCACAACTCTTCTTT	CACEKYWVKGSAQLFF	TRDV2	TRDJ2	NA	NA
TGTGCCTGTGACACCTTGGTGGGGGATACGGGGGGGAAGGACACCGATAAACTCATCTTT	CACDTLVGDTGGKDTDKLIF	TRDV2	TRDJ1	TRDD3	medium-sized
TGTGCCTGTAGTGGGATCAGTACTGGGGGATCTCGCACCGATAAACTCATCTTT	CACSGISTGGSRTDKLIF	TRDV2	TRDJ1	TRDD3	medium-sized
TGTGCCTGTGACACCGTCGCACTGCGGGGTGGGTTTACCGATAAACTCATCTTT	CACDTVALRGGFTDKLIF	TRDV2	TRDJ1	NA	NA
TGTGCTCTTGGGGAAGATGGGGGTTTCCTACGACTGGGGGTCCTGTACACCGATAAACTCATCTTT	CALGEDGGFLRLGVLYTDKLIF	TRDV1	TRDJ1	NA	medium-sized
TGTGCTCTTGGGGAACTAATCCCCTTCCTAGGGGGTAACTTAGCCGATAAACTCATCTTT	CALGELIPFLGGNLADKLIF	TRDV1	TRDJ1	TRDD2	NA
TGTGCCTGTGACACCGTGGGGATGCGGGGGTACACCGATAAACTCATCTTT	CACDTVGMRGYTDKLIF	TRDV2	TRDJ1	NA	medium-sized
TGTGCCTGTGACTCCTCTCCTGGGGGATACCCTATCACCTGGGACACCCGACAGATGTTTTTC	CACDSSPGGYPITWDTRQMFF	TRDV2	TRDJ3	TRDD3	medium-sized
TGTGCCTGTGACAGACTGGGGGACAAGGAGACCGATAAACTCATCTTT	CACDRLGDKETDKLIF	TRDV2	TRDJ1	TRDD3	NA
TGTGCCTGTGACTCGATGACAAACCACACCGATAAACTCATCTTT	CACDSMTNHTDKLIF	TRDV2	TRDJ1	NA	medium-sized
TGTGCCTGTGACGCCATACTGGGGGATACGCGATACACCGATAAACTCATCTTT	CACDAILGDTRYTDKLIF	TRDV2	TRDJ1	TRDD3	few
TGTGCCTGTGACAAGTTACTGGGGGTCGATAAACTCATCTTT	CACDKLLGVDKLIF	TRDV2	TRDJ1	TRDD3	medium-sized
TGTGCTCTTGGGCATGGAGAGTGCCTTCTTCTGCTAGCTACTGGGGGATACAAATTCTCCACCGATAAACTCATCTTT	CALGHGECLLLLATGGYKFSTDKLIF	TRDV1	TRDJ1	TRDD3	hyperexpanded
TGTGCCTGTGACGGCCTGGGGGGCTCATACACCGATAAACTCATCTTT	CACDGLGGSYTDKLIF	TRDV2	TRDJ1	TRDD3	hyperexpanded
TGTGCCTGTGACACGGCAGCGGGGACCATTTCCTCGGACACCCGACAGATGTTTTTC	CACDTAAGTISSDTRQMFF	TRDV2	TRDJ3	NA	medium-sized
TGTGCCTGTGACACCCTGGGGGGATCGGGGTACACCGATAAACTCATCTTT	CACDTLGGSGYTDKLIF	TRDV2	TRDJ1	TRDD3	medium-sized
TGTGCCTGTGATACTGGGGGATACAGTTCTTGGGACACCCGACAGATGTTTTTC	CACDTGGYSSWDTRQMFF	TRDV2	TRDJ3	TRDD3	medium-sized
TGTGCCTGTGACACCATTAATCTCCCTCCCTTAAACACCGATAAACTCATCTTT	CACDTINLPPLNTDKLIF	TRDV2	TRDJ1	NA	NA
TGTGCCTGTGACAACATCGGGGGATCCTTTAAGACGTACACCGATAAACTCATCTTT	CACDNIGGSFKTYTDKLIF	TRDV2	TRDJ1	TRDD3	medium-sized
TGTGCCTGTGACACCCTTTTACTGGGGGATACGCGTAAACTCCTGGACACCCGACAGATGTTTTTC	CACDTLLLGDTRKLLDTRQMFF	TRDV2	TRDJ3	TRDD3	NA
TGTGCCTGTGACGCCTGGGGGACAACTTCGTACACCGATAAACTCATCTTT	CACDAWGTTSYTDKLIF	TRDV2	TRDJ1	TRDD3	medium-sized
TGTGCCTGTGACCACGTCAGTGGGGAGGGACGAACCGATAAACTCATCTTT	CACDHVSGEGRTDKLIF	TRDV2	TRDJ1	NA	NA
TGTGCCTGTAGTGGGCTCAGTACTGGGGGATCTCGCACCGATAAACTCATCTTT	CACSGLSTGGSRTDKLIF	TRDV2	TRDJ1	TRDD3	medium-sized
TGTGCTCTTGGGGAACTCGGCCTATCTAGCACCGATAAACTCATCTTT	CALGELGLSSTDKLIF	TRDV1	TRDJ1	NA	medium-sized
TGTGCTCTTGGAGGACGCCCAGAGCAGGGCGTACTGGGGGCGTACACCGATAAACTCATCTTT	CALGGRPEQGVLGAYTDKLIF	TRDV1	TRDJ1	TRDD3	NA
TGTGCTTATAGGGGATGCCTTCCTACTCACGGGGGGTTAACCTCACATATCTTAAAAACATACACCGATAAACTCATCTTT	CAYRGCLPTHGGLTSHILKTYTDKLIF	TRAV38-2/DV8	TRDJ1	TRDD2	medium-sized
TGTGCCTGTGACGCCCTATACGGTCAGTACACCGATAAACTCATCTTT	CACDALYGQYTDKLIF	TRDV2	TRDJ1	NA	few
TGTGCTCTTGGGAACGAGGCCCTCACATACGTTCAGGTGGGGGATTACACCGATAAACTCATCTTT	CALGNEALTYVQVGDYTDKLIF	TRDV1	TRDJ1	TRDD3	NA
TGTGCCTGTGACACCCTGGGGGACTACACCGATAAACTCATCTTT	CACDTLGDYTDKLIF	TRDV2	TRDJ1	TRDD3	NA
TGTGCCTGTGACTCTACTGAGTCCCGCGCCGATAAACTCATCTTT	CACDSTESRADKLIF	TRDV2	TRDJ1	NA	NA
TGTGCCTGTGACACCGCGAGTACTGGGGGATACGAGTACACCGATAAACTCATCTTT	CACDTASTGGYEYTDKLIF	TRDV2	TRDJ1	TRDD3	medium-sized
TGTGCCTGTGACACCGTGTCCCTCCGGAGCTCCTGGGACACCCGACAGATGTTTTTC	CACDTVSLRSSWDTRQMFF	TRDV2	TRDJ3	NA	large
TGTGCTCTTGGCATGGAGAGTGCCTTCTTC	CALGMESAFF	TRDV1	TRDJ1	NA	NA
TGTGCCTGTGACACCCTACTGGGGGATACCGATAAACTCATCTTT	CACDTLLGDTDKLIF	TRDV2	TRDJ1	TRDD3	medium-sized
TGTGCTCTTGGGGAGTACGTTCCACGACTCTGGGGGATGGGATTTAGTGCCGCGTACACCGATAAACTCATCTTT	CALGEYVPRLWGMGFSAAYTDKLIF	TRDV1	TRDJ1	TRDD3	medium-sized
TGTGCTCTTGGGCAAAGCGGGGGATACGCGTACACCGATAAACTCATCTTT	CALGQSGGYAYTDKLIF	TRDV1	TRDJ1	TRDD3	NA
TGTGCCTGTGCGTCCCTTAGCCTGGGGTCGATCAGCCTCTCCTGGGACACCCGACAGATGTTTTTC	CACASLSLGSISLSWDTRQMFF	TRDV2	TRDJ3	NA	large
TGTGCTCTTGGGGAACCCCAGTACTGGGGGATACCGATCCCCGATAAACTCATCTTT	CALGEPQYWGIPIPDKLIF	TRDV1	TRDJ1	TRDD3	medium-sized
TGTGCCTGTGACGAGTGGGGGATAAGTGGGACCGATAAACTCATCTTT	CACDEWGISGTDKLIF	TRDV2	TRDJ1	TRDD3	NA
TGTGCTCTTGGGGAACTAATTAGGTGGGGACCGACCGATAAACTCATCTTT	CALGELIRWGPTDKLIF	TRDV1	TRDJ1	NA	large
TGTGCCTGTGACCACATAACGCCACTGGGGGATACGAATGCCGATAAACTCATCTTT	CACDHITPLGDTNADKLIF	TRDV2	TRDJ1	TRDD3	few
TGTGCCTGTGACACTGTAGAGGTCAGGCGGGAACTCATCTTT	CACDTVEVRRELIF	TRDV2	TRDJ1	NA	hyperexpanded
TGTGCCTGTGACACCGTAAATCCGGCCGGGGGATACGCTATTCCTGGCACCGATAAACTCATCTTT	CACDTVNPAGGYAIPGTDKLIF	TRDV2	TRDJ1	TRDD3	few
TGTGCCTGTGACACCGCGGGTACTGGGGGATACGTTTCATCCTGGGACACCCGACAGATGTTTTTC	CACDTAGTGGYVSSWDTRQMFF	TRDV2	TRDJ3	TRDD3	medium-sized
TGTGCCTGTGACTCATTAAAACTGGGGGATACTAAGACCGATAAACTCATCTTT	CACDSLKLGDTKTDKLIF	TRDV2	TRDJ1	TRDD3	medium-sized